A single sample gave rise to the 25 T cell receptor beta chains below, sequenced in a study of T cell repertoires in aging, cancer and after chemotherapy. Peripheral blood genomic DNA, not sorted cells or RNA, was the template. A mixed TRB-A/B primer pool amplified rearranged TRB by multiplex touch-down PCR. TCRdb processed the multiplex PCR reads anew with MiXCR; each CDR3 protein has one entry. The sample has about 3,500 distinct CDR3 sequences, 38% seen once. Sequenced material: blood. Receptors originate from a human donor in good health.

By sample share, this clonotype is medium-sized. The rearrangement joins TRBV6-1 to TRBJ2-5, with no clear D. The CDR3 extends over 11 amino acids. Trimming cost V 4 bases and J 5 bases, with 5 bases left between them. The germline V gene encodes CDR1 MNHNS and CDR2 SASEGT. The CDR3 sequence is CASSAGETQYF. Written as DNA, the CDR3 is TGTGCCAGCAGTGCCGGCGAGACCCAGTACTTC.

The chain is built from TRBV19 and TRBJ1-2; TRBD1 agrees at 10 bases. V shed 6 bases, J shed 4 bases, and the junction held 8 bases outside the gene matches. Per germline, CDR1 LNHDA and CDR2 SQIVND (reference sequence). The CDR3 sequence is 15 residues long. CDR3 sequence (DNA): TGTGCCAGTAGCCACGGGACAGGGGATGGCTATGGCTACACCTTC. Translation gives CASSHGTGDGYGYTF.

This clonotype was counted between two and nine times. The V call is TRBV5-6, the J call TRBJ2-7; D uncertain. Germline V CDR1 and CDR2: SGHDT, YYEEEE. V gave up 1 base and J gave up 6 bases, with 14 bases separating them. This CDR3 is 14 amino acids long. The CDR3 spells CASSLKFGRSEQYV. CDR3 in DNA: TGTGCCAGCAGCTTGAAGTTTGGCAGGAGCGAGCAGTACGTC.

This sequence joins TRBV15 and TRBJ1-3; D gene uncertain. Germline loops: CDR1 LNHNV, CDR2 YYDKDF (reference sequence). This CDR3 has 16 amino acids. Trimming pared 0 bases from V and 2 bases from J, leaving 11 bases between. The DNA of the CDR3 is TGTGCCACCAGCAGAGACCCACCGGGGACTGGAAACACCATATATTTT. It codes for CATSRDPPGTGNTIYF.

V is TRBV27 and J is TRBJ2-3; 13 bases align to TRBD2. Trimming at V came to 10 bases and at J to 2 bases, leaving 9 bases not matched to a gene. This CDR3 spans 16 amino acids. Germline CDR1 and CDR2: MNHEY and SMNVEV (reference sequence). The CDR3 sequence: CATRLLAGGFTDTQYF. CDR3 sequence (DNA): TGTGCCACTCGCCTACTAGCGGGGGGGTTCACAGATACGCAGTATTTT.

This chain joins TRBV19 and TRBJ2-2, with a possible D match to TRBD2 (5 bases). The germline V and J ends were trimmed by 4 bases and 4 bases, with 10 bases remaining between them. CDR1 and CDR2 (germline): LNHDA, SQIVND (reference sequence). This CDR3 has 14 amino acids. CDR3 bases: TGTGCCAGTAGTAACCTAGCCCTCACCGGGGAGCTGTTTTTT. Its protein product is CASSNLALTGELFF.

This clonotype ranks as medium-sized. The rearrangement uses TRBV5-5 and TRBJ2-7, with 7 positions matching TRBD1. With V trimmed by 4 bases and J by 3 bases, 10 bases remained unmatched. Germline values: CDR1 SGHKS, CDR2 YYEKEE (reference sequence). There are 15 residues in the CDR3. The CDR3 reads CASSQGVRSGYEQYV. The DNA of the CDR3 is TGTGCCAGCAGCCAGGGGGTTCGTTCGGGCTACGAGCAGTACGTC.

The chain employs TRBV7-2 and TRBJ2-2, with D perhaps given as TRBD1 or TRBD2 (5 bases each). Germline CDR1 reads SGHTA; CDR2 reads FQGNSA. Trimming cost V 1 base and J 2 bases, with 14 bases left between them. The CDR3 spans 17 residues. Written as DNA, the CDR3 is TGTGCCAGCAGCTTAGGGGGCTTAGCGAAAAACACCGGGGAGCTGTTTTTT. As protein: CASSLGGLAKNTGELFF.

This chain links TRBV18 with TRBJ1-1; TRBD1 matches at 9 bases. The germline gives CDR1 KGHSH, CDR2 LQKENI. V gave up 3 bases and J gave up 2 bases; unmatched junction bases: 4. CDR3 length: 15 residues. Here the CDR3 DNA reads TGTGCCAGCTCACCTGGGGACAGGGCCAACACTGAAGCTTTCTTT. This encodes CASSPGDRANTEAFF.

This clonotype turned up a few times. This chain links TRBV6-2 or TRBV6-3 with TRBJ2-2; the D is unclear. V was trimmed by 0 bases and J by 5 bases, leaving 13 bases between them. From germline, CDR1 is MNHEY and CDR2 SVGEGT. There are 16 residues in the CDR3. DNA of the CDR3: TGTGCCAGCAGTTACTCCGAGCAAATCCGTACCGGGGAGCTGTTTTTT. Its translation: CASSYSEQIRTGELFF.

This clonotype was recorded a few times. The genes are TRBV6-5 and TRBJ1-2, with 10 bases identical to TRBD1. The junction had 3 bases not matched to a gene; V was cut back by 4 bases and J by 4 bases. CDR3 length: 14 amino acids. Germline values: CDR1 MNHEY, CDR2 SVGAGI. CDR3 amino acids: CASSSWTGGYGYTF. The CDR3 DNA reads TGTGCCAGCAGTTCCTGGACAGGGGGCTATGGCTACACCTTC.

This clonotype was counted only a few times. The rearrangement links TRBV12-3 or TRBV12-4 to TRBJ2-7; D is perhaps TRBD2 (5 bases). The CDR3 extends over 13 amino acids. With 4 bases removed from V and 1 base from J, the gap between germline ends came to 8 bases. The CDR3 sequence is CASSSRGSYEQYV. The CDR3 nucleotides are TGTGCCAGCAGTTCACGGGGATCCTACGAGCAGTACGTC.

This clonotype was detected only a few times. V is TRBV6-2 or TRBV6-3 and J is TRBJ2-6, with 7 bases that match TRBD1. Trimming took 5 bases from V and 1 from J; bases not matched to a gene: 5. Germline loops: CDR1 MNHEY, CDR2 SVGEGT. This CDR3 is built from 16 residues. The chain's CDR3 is CASSRGQESGANVLTF. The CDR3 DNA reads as TGTGCCAGCAGTCGCGGACAGGAATCTGGGGCCAACGTCCTGACTTTC.

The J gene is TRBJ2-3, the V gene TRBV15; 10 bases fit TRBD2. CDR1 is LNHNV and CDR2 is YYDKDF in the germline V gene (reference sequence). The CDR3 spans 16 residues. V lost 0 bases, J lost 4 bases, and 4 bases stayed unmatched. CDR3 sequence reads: CATSRDGLAGADTQYF. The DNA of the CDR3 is TGTGCCACCAGCAGAGATGGGCTAGCGGGGGCAGATACGCAGTATTTT.

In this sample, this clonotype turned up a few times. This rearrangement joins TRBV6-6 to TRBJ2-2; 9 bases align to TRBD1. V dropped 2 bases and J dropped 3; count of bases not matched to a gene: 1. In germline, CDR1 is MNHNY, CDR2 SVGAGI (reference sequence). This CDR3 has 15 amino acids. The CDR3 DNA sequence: TGTGCCAGCAGTTACGGGACAGGGTACACCGGGGAGCTGTTTTTT. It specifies CASSYGTGYTGELFF.

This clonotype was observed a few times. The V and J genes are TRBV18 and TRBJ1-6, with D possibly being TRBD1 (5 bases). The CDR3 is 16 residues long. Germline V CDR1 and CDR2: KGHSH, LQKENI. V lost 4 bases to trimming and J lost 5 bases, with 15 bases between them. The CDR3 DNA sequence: TGTGCCAGCTCACGGGAGGGACCAGTGGATAATTCACCCCTCCACTTT. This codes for CASSREGPVDNSPLHF. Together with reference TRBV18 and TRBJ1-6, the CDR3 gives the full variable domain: NAGVMQNPRHLVRRRGQEARLRCSPMKGHSHVYWYRQLPEEGLKFMVYLQKENIIDESGMPKERFSAEFPKEGPSILRIQQVVRGDSAAYFCASSREGPVDNSPLHFGNGTRLTVT.

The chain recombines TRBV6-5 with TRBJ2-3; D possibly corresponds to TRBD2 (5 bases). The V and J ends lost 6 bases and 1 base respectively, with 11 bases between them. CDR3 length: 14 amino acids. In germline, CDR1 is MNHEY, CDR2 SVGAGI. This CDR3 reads CASRRERGTDTQYF. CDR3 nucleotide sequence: TGTGCCAGCAGAAGGGAGAGGGGCACAGATACGCAGTATTTT.

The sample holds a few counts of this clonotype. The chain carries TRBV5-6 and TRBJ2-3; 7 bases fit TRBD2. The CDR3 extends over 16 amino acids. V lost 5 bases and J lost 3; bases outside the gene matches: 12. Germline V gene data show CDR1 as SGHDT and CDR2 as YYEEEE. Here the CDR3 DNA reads TGTGCCAGCAGACTTGGGTCGGCGGGGGTAACAGATACGCAGTATTTT. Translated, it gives CASRLGSAGVTDTQYF.

CDR3 in amino acids: CASSLGQGDYEQYV. CDR3 DNA: TGTGCCAGCAGCTTGGGGCAGGGCGATTACGAGCAGTACGTC. The chain links TRBV5-5 to TRBJ2-7; the D gene is possibly TRBD1 (5 bases). This CDR3 is 14 amino acids long. Germline V CDR1 and CDR2: SGHKS, YYEKEE (reference sequence). The germline V and J ends were trimmed by 0 bases and 4 bases, with 11 bases remaining between them.

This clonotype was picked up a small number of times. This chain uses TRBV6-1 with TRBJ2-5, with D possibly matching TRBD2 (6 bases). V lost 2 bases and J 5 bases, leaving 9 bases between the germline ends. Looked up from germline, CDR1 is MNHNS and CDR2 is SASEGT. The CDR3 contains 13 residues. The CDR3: CASSELGRETQYF. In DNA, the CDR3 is TGTGCCAGCAGTGAACTAGGGAGGGAGACCCAGTACTTC.

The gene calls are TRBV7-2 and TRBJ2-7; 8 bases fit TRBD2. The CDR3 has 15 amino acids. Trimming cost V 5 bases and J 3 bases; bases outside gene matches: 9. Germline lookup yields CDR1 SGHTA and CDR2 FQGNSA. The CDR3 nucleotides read TGTGCCAGCAGCAAACGTAGCGGGGTAAACTACGAGCAGTACTTC. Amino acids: CASSKRSGVNYEQYF.

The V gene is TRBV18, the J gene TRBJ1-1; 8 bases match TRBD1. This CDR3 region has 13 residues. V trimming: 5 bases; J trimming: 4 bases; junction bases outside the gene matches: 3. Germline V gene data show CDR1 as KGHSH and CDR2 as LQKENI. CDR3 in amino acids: CASSRTGPTEAFF. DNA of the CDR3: TGTGCCAGCTCAAGGACAGGGCCCACTGAAGCTTTCTTT.

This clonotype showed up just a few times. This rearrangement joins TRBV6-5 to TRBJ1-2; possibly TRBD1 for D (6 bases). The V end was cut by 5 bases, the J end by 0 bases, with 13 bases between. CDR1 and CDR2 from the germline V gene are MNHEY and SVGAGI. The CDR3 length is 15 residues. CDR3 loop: CASSNRVFPNYGYTF. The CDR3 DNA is TGTGCCAGCAGTAACAGGGTATTCCCTAACTATGGCTACACCTTC.

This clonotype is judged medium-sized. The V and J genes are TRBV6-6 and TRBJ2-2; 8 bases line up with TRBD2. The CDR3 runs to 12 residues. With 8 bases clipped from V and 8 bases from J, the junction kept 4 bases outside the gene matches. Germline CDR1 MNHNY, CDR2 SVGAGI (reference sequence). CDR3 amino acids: CASREGVGELFF. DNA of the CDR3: TGTGCCAGCCGGGAGGGGGTTGGGGAGCTGTTTTTT.

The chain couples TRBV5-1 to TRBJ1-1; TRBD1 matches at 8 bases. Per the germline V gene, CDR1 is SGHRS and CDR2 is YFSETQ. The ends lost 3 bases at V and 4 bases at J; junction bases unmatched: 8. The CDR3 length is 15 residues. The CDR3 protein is CASSYSTGGGTEAFF. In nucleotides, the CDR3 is TGCGCCAGCAGCTACTCCACAGGGGGAGGCACTGAAGCTTTCTTT.